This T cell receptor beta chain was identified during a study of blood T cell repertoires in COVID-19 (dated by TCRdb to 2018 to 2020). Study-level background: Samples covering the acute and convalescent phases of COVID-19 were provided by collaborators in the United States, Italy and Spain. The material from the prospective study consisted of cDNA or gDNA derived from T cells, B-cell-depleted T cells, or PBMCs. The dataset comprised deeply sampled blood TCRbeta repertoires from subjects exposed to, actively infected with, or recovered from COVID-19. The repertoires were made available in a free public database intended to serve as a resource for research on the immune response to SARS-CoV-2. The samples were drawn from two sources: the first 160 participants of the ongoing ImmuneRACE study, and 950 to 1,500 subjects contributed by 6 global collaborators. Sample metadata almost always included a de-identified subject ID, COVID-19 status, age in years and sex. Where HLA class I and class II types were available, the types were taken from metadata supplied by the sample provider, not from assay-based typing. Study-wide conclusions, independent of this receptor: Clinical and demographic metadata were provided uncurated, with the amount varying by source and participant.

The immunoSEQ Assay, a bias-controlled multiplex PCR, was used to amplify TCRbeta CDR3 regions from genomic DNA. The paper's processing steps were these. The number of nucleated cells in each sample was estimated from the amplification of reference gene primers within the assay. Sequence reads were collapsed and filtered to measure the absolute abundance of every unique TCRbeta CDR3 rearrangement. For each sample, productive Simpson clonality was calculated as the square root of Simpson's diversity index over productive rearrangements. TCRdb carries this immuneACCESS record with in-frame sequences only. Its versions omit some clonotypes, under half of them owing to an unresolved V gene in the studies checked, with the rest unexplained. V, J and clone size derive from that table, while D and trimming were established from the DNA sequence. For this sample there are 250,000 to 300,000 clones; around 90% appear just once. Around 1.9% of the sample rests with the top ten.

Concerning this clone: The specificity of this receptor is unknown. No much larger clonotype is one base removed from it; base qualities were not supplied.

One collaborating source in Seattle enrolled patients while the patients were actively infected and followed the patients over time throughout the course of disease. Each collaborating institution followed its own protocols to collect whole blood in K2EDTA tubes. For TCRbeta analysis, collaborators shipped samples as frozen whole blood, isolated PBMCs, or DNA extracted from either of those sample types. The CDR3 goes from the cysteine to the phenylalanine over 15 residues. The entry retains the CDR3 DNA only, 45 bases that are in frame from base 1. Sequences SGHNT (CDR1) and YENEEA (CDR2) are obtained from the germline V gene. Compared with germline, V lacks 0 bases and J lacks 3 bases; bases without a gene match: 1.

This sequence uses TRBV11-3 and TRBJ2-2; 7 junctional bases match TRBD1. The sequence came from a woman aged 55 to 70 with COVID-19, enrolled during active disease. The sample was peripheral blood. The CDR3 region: CASSLDGTDTGELFF. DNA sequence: TGTGCCAGCAGCTTAGACGGGACAGACACCGGGGAGCTGTTTTTT.